This is a list of T cell receptor beta chains from one sample in a study of cytomegalovirus exposure and HLA in healthy donors. TCRdb's copy holds only in-frame clones and misses some; the assay was immunoSEQ multiplex PCR. The sample carries under 95,000 clones, about 85% recorded once. What was sequenced was PBMCs. These receptor sequences come from a woman in her forties in good health and CMV-seropositive. CDR3s include the opening cysteine and the closing phenylalanine or tryptophan. The D gene is left open where the match is weak. The size field is filled for only some rows; it gives once, few, many or a size class.

abundance,d_gene,v_gene,j_gene,CDR3nt,CDR3aa
few,TRBD1,TRBV7-3,TRBJ2-3,TGTGCCAGCAGCTTCGGGACAGACGACACAGATACGCAGTATTTT,CASSFGTDDTDTQYF
.,.,TRBV28,TRBJ2-7,TGTGTCACCTCGTGGGCCCTATCCTCCCGCGAGCAGTACTTC,CVTSWALSSREQYF
.,TRBD2,TRBV29-1,TRBJ2-3,TGCAGCGTTGAAGTTGGGGGGGTAGATACGCAGTATTTT,CSVEVGGVDTQYF
.,.,TRBV14,TRBJ2-2,TGTGCCAGCAGCCAGGGGCCCGGGGAGCTGTTTTTT,CASSQGPGELFF
once,TRBD1,TRBV6-5,TRBJ1-2,TGTGCCAGCAGTTACTCCCGAACAGGGGGCGGCTATGGCTACACCTTC,CASSYSRTGGGYGYTF
.,.,TRBV6-5,TRBJ1-5,TGTGCCAGCAGCCCGGACAGACCTAATCAGCCCCAGCATTTT,CASSPDRPNQPQHF
.,TRBD2,TRBV4-1,TRBJ2-1,TGCGCCAGCAGCCAAGAGGGCGGGAGCTCCTACAATGAGCAGTTCTTC,CASSQEGGSSYNEQFF
.,.,TRBV19,TRBJ1-4,TGTGCCAGTAGTATTAGGGGCAGGGGATCCGAAAAACTGTTTTTT,CASSIRGRGSEKLFF
.,.,TRBV7-9,TRBJ1-5,TGTTCCAGCAGCCCTCCTAATCAGCCCCAGCATTTT,CSSSPPNQPQHF
.,TRBD2,TRBV15,TRBJ2-3,TGTGCCACCAGCAGAGTGGGAACGGGAGGGCTGAAAGATACGCAGTATTTT,CATSRVGTGGLKDTQYF
.,TRBD1,TRBV27,TRBJ1-3,TGTGCCAGCAGTTCTGACAGGGGGCGAAACACCATATATTTT,CASSSDRGRNTIYF
.,.,TRBV28,TRBJ1-1,TGTGCCAGCAGGGGCGGGGCCCTGAACACTGAAGCTTTCTTT,CASRGGALNTEAFF
.,.,TRBV21-1,TRBJ1-3,TGTGCCAGCAACGCTGAGCAAACAGGGTCTGGAAACACCATATATTTT,CASNAEQTGSGNTIYF
.,TRBD2,TRBV5-6,TRBJ2-5,TGTGCCAGCAGCTTGATAACTAGCGGGAGTGGGGAGACCCAGTACTTC,CASSLITSGSGETQYF
few,TRBD1,TRBV19,TRBJ2-2,TGTGCCAGTAGCCGACAGGGGAGCACCGGGGAGCTGTTTTTT,CASSRQGSTGELFF
few,.,TRBV6-4,TRBJ2-6,TGTGCCAGCAGCTCTAGCGAAGGGGCCAACGTCCTGACTTTC,CASSSSEGANVLTF
.,.,TRBV10-3,TRBJ2-7,TGTGCCATCAAAAGGGGTGACGGTAGCGAGCAGTACTTC,CAIKRGDGSEQYF
.,.,TRBV6-5,TRBJ2-5,TGTGCCAGCAGTTTTCAGGGGACGACGTGGGAGACCCAGTACTTC,CASSFQGTTWETQYF
.,TRBD1,TRBV5-1,TRBJ1-2,TGCGCCAGCAGCTTGCGCCCCAGGGGGAATGGCTACACCTTC,CASSLRPRGNGYTF
.,.,TRBV6-5,TRBJ2-3,TGTGCCAGCACCAAACAGGGAGCCCGGCAGTATTTT,CASTKQGARQYF
.,TRBD1,TRBV7-9,TRBJ1-1,TGTGCCAGCAGCCCTCGACAGGGAATGGGCGGGAACACTGAAGCTTTCTTT,CASSPRQGMGGNTEAFF
.,.,TRBV7-9,TRBJ2-3,TGTGCCAGCAGCTCTTGGGACAAGATCACAGATACGCAGTATTTT,CASSSWDKITDTQYF
once,TRBD1,TRBV2,TRBJ1-5,TGTGCCAGCAGGACCGGGACAGGGTCAGGTCAGCCCCAGCATTTT,CASRTGTGSGQPQHF
.,TRBD2,TRBV15,TRBJ2-1,TGTGCCACCAGCAGAACAGGAACGGGGCGGGGGGGTAAGGAGTTCTTC,CATSRTGTGRGGKEFF
.,.,TRBV15,TRBJ1-5,TGTGCCACCAGGGGGGGGCAGGATAGCAATCAGCCCCAGCATTTT,CATRGGQDSNQPQHF
.,TRBD2,TRBV18,TRBJ2-7,TGTGCCAGCTCACCGTCTAGCGGGTCCCTATCCTACGAGCAGTACTTC,CASSPSSGSLSYEQYF
.,TRBD2,TRBV28,TRBJ2-2,TGTGCCAGCAGTACGTTAGCGGGAGGGACCGGGGAGCTGTTTTTT,CASSTLAGGTGELFF
.,TRBD1,TRBV7-3,TRBJ2-5,TGTGCCAGCAGCCCTTCCGGGACAGGGGGCTGGGAGACCCAGTACTTC,CASSPSGTGGWETQYF
.,.,TRBV6-5,TRBJ1-1,TGTGCCAGCAGTTACTCAAGGACTGGCTCCACTGAAGCTTTCTTT,CASSYSRTGSTEAFF
.,TRBD1,TRBV29-1,TRBJ2-1,TGCAGCGTGGGACAGGGAGTAGGTAATGAGCAGTTCTTC,CSVGQGVGNEQFF
.,TRBD1,TRBV27,TRBJ1-1,TGTGCCAGCAGTGTTCGGGACAGCAACACTGAAGCTTTCTTT,CASSVRDSNTEAFF
.,.,TRBV5-1,TRBJ2-7,TGCGCCAGCAGCTTAACCGGGACTTTGGAAGACGAGCAGTACTTC,CASSLTGTLEDEQYF
.,TRBD1,TRBV5-6,TRBJ2-1,TGTGCCAGCAGCTGGGGACAGGGCGGTGAGCAGTTCTTC,CASSWGQGGEQFF
.,.,TRBV9,TRBJ2-3,TGTGCCAGCAGCGGGACATTCACAGATACGCAGTATTTT,CASSGTFTDTQYF
.,TRBD1,TRBV5-1,TRBJ2-1,TGCGCCAGCAGCTCAGTTACAGGGGGCTTAAATGAGCAGTTCTTC,CASSSVTGGLNEQFF
.,.,TRBV18,TRBJ1-1,TGTGCCAGCTCACCCTCAGTCAACACTGAAGCTTTCTTT,CASSPSVNTEAFF
few,.,TRBV7-9,TRBJ2-3,TGTGCCAGCCTTTTCCTGGGAGGTGCTAGCACAGATACGCAGTATTTT,CASLFLGGASTDTQYF
.,.,TRBV11-3,TRBJ2-3,TGTGCCAGCAGCCGTGGGACACACGCAGATACGCAGTATTTT,CASSRGTHADTQYF
.,TRBD1,TRBV28,TRBJ2-7,TGTGCCAGCAGTTTAGGTCGACAGGGATGGGACGAGCAGTACTTC,CASSLGRQGWDEQYF
.,TRBD1,TRBV7-9,TRBJ1-3,TGTGCCAGCAGCCAACTACAGGGGCGCTCTGGAAACACCATATATTTT,CASSQLQGRSGNTIYF
few,TRBD1,TRBV7-8,TRBJ1-1,TGTGCCAGCAGCCTTGCAGGGGGCCGGGAAGCTTTCTTT,CASSLAGGREAFF